The clone carrying this T cell receptor (beta chain) was counted a single time. Its antigen is unidentified. Pooled samples include second doses given at about 4 or 12 weeks. Method: immunoSEQ multiplex PCR; TCRdb's copy keeps in-frame clones and lacks some. The table lists roughly 99,000 clones, approximately 90% of them singletons. The CDR3 totals 16 residues. Germline V CDR1 and CDR2: KGHSH, LQKENI. The V and J ends lost 0 bases and 0 bases respectively, with 9 bases between them. This sample was taken from a study of T cell responses to AZD1222 COVID-19 vaccine. Study-level points and caveats: Clonal diversity may have been underestimated in mostly white British donors. Regions left unmutated in variants are reportedly the target of nearly half of spike-specific TCRs.

The J gene is TRBJ1-3, the V gene TRBV18, with D hard to call. The clonotype comes from an adult who received the AZD1222 COVID-19 vaccine. This specimen was peripheral blood, taken 28 days after the second AZD1222 dose. CDR3 DNA sequence: TGTGCCAGCTCACCACCGGCAAGCATCTCTGGAAACACCATATATTTT. Its protein product is CASSPPASISGNTIYF.